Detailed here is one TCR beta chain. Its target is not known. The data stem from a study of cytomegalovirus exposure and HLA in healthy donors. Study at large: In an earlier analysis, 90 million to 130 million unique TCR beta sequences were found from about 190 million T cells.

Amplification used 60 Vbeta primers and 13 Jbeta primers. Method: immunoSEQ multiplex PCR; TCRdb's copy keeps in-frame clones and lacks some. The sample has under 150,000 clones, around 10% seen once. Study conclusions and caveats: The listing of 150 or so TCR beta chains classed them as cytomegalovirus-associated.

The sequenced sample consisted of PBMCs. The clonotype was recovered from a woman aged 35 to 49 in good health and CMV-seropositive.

CDR3 in amino acids: CASSSPGQPYEQYF. The CDR3 nucleotides read TGTGCCAGCAGTTCGCCGGGACAGCCCTACGAGCAGTACTTC. The J gene is TRBJ2-7, the V gene TRBV6-6, with 7 positions matching TRBD1. The CDR3 length is 14 residues. With 4 bases clipped from V and 2 bases from J, the junction kept 5 bases outside the gene matches. Germline CDR1 reads MNHNY; CDR2 reads SVGAGI (reference sequence).